These 22 T cell receptor beta chains originate from one sample sequenced in a study of T cells after yellow fever vaccination. A single record per CDR3 protein comes from TCRdb applying MiXCR to the 5' RACE reads. The sample includes about 170,000 distinct CDR3 sequences, 5.5% to 7.5% of them seen just once. This material consisted of CD4+ T cells sorted from PBMCs, taken on the day of the first yellow fever vaccination. The receptors here all came from a man between 18 and 29 years old who received the YFV17D yellow fever vaccine.

The CDR3 DNA reads as TGCAGTGCTTCGGCTGCGGGGCTACTGTCTGAGCAGTTCTTC. Translation: CSASAAGLLSEQFF. The genes are TRBV20-1 and TRBJ2-1, with D perhaps matching TRBD2 (6 bases). Per the germline V gene, CDR1 is DFQATT and CDR2 is SNEGSKA (reference sequence). V was cut by 5 bases and J by 9 bases, with 20 bases left in between. The CDR3 consists of 14 residues.

This clonotype was counted many times. The rearrangement uses TRBV10-3 and TRBJ2-1, with 12 positions matching TRBD2. Germline trimming cut 1 base from V and 8 bases from J; bases unmatched to any gene: 6. Germline V lookup: CDR1 ENHRY, CDR2 SYGVKD. The CDR3 runs to 16 residues. CDR3: CAISEWASGGVDEQFF. Here the CDR3 DNA reads TGTGCCATCAGTGAGTGGGCTAGCGGGGGGGTCGATGAGCAGTTCTTC.

This clonotype was seen ten or more times. The chain couples TRBV20-1 to TRBJ2-7; 8 bases are shared with TRBD2. Trimming cost V 6 bases and J 0 bases; bases outside gene matches: 4. Germline loops: CDR1 DFQATT, CDR2 SNEGSKA (reference sequence). The CDR3 length is 13 residues. CDR3 region: CSAIAGFSYEQYF. CDR3 in DNA: TGCAGTGCAATAGCGGGGTTCTCCTACGAGCAGTACTTC.

This clonotype was recorded at least ten times. The CDR3 spells CASSSAGASSTDTQYF. The DNA for the CDR3 is TGCGCCAGCAGCTCAGCCGGGGCCTCTAGCACAGATACGCAGTATTTT. V is TRBV5-1 and J is TRBJ2-3; D is perhaps TRBD1 or TRBD2 (5 bases each). V dropped 3 bases and J dropped 0 bases, with 14 bases sitting between them. The CDR3 runs 16 residues. CDR1 and CDR2 (germline): SGHRS, YFSETQ. The full variable domain, in which reference TRBV5-1 and TRBJ2-3 provide the parts outside the CDR3, is KAGVTQTPRYLIKTRGQQVTLSCSPISGHRSVSWYQQTPGQGLQFLFEYFSETQRNKGNFPGRFSGRQFSNSRSEMNVSTLELGDSALYLCASSSAGASSTDTQYFGPGTRLTVL.

This clonotype was seen a few times. This chain links TRBV4-1 with TRBJ2-3; no clear D. V lost 0 bases, J lost 4 bases, and 5 bases lay in between. The germline V gene encodes CDR1 MGHRA and CDR2 YSYEKL. The CDR3 sequence is 13 residues long. CDR3 protein: CASSQDTPDTQYF. CDR3 bases: TGCGCCAGCAGCCAAGATACCCCAGATACGCAGTATTTT.

The gene calls are TRBV5-4 and TRBJ2-3; 9 bases map to TRBD2. V lost 1 base, J lost 4 bases, and 7 bases stayed unmatched. Germline V gene lookup returns CDR1 SGHNT and CDR2 YYREEE (reference sequence). The CDR3 is made up of 16 amino acids. In DNA form, the CDR3 reads TGTGCCAGCAGCTTGCGAAGCGGGGGGATTGCAGATACGCAGTATTTT. This codes for CASSLRSGGIADTQYF.

This clonotype was detected ten times or more. V usage is TRBV20-1 and J usage is TRBJ2-2; D is unresolved. Germline V gene sequence: CDR1 DFQATT, CDR2 SNEGSKA (reference sequence). The CDR3 spans 12 residues. The V and J ends lost 7 bases and 1 base respectively, with 7 bases between them. The CDR3 sequence is CSVGQNTGELFF. The DNA for the CDR3 is TGCAGTGTTGGTCAGAACACCGGGGAGCTGTTTTTT.

This clonotype showed up just a few times. As DNA, the CDR3 is TGTGCCAGCAGCTTAGACAGGGAATATGGCTACACCTTC. Translation: CASSLDREYGYTF. J is TRBJ1-2 and V is TRBV7-9; D perhaps matches TRBD1 (6 bases). The CDR3 length is 13 residues. The ends were cut back, 1 base at V and 5 bases at J, with 8 bases in the middle. Germline loops: CDR1 SEHNR, CDR2 FQNEAQ (reference sequence).

The rearrangement uses TRBV5-1 and TRBJ2-7; the D is unclear. The CDR3 is 12 amino acids. V lost 0 bases and J lost 10, with 11 bases in between. Germline V gene sequence: CDR1 SGHRS, CDR2 YFSETQ. The CDR3 loop reads CASSLGPGPQYV. CDR3 nucleotides: TGCGCCAGCAGCTTGGGGCCAGGTCCCCAGTACGTC.

This clonotype was seen at least ten times. The chain uses TRBV14 and TRBJ2-5; D is tentatively TRBD1 or TRBD2 (5 bases each). CDR3 length equals 14 residues. V was trimmed by 5 bases and J by 2 bases, leaving 12 bases between them. Germline loops: CDR1 SGHDN, CDR2 FVKESK. CDR3 region: CASSFRAGQETQYF. DNA for the CDR3: TGTGCCAGCAGCTTCAGGGCGGGTCAAGAGACCCAGTACTTC.

As DNA, the CDR3 is TGCAGCGTTGAATCGGGGGGGACCACAGATACGCAGTATTTT. Protein sequence: CSVESGGTTDTQYF. The V call is TRBV29-1, the J call TRBJ2-3; 8 bases fit TRBD2. The CDR3 has 14 amino acids. Per germline, CDR1 SQVTM and CDR2 ANQGSEA. J was trimmed by 2 bases and V by 2 bases; bases with no gene match: 3.

This clonotype was seen ten or more times. V and J are TRBV18 and TRBJ1-1; tentative D call: TRBD1 (5 bases). CDR3 length: 14 amino acids. V was clipped by 5 bases and J by 4 bases, with 14 bases between them. CDR1 is KGHSH, CDR2 LQKENI, per germline. CDR3 DNA: TGTGCCAGCTCAGGGAAGGGGAGATCCACTGAAGCTTTCTTT. This translates into CASSGKGRSTEAFF.

This clonotype was observed a single time. This chain links TRBV5-6 with TRBJ2-1; perhaps TRBD2 as D (5 bases). This CDR3 has 15 amino acids. V dropped 9 bases and J dropped 6 bases, with 22 bases sitting between them. Germline-derived CDR1 and CDR2 are SGHDT and YYEEEE. The CDR3 DNA reads as TGTGCCATGAGCTTCGGACTCAGCTGCTGCAATGAGCAGTTCTTC. Protein product: CAMSFGLSCCNEQFF.

This clonotype was detected only a few times. V is TRBV12-5 and J is TRBJ2-6, with a possible D match to TRBD1 (6 bases). The ends were cut back, 0 bases at V and 4 bases at J, with 10 bases in the middle. Germline V lookup: CDR1 LGHNT, CDR2 FRNRAP. CDR3 length equals 16 residues. The CDR3 loop reads CASGLVLGAGANVLTF. The CDR3 nucleotides are TGTGCTAGTGGTTTGGTGCTGGGGGCAGGGGCCAACGTCCTGACTTTC.

This chain uses TRBV11-3 with TRBJ2-2; TRBD2 matches at 10 bases. V dropped 5 bases and J dropped 3; count of bases not matched to a gene: 6. CDR3 size: 16 residues. Germline V CDR1 and CDR2: SGHNT, YENEEA. The CDR3 region is CASSPSGGHYTGELFF. DNA for the CDR3: TGTGCCAGCAGCCCTAGCGGGGGTCATTACACCGGGGAGCTGTTTTTT.

This clonotype has at least ten counts. This chain joins TRBV5-1 and TRBJ2-6; possibly TRBD1 for D (5 bases). The germline gives CDR1 SGHRS, CDR2 YFSETQ. Trimming shortened V by 0 bases and J by 4 bases, and 14 bases separated the two germline ends. The CDR3 is 17 amino acids. The CDR3 region has the DNA TGCGCCAGCAGCTTGGGGGATGGACACCCCGGGGCCAACGTCCTGACTTTC. It is translated as CASSLGDGHPGANVLTF.

The chain couples TRBV5-1 to TRBJ2-1; no clear D gene. CDR3 length equals 17 residues. The germline V gene has CDR1 SGHRS and CDR2 YFSETQ. Trimming pared 5 bases from V and 0 bases from J, leaving 18 bases between. The CDR3 sequence is CASRAKLRHNSYNEQFF. CDR3 nucleotide sequence: TGCGCCAGCAGGGCTAAACTAAGACACAACTCCTACAATGAGCAGTTCTTC.

This clonotype appeared many times. This chain joins TRBV11-2 and TRBJ2-5; D is possibly TRBD1 (6 bases). The germline V gene has CDR1 SGHAT and CDR2 FQNNGV. The V end was cut by 7 bases, the J end by 2 bases, with 11 bases between. This CDR3 is built from 13 residues. CDR3 amino acids: CASNGQPQETQYF. CDR3 nucleotide sequence: TGTGCCAGCAACGGACAGCCACAAGAGACCCAGTACTTC.

Many counts were recorded for this clonotype. The genes are TRBV5-1 and TRBJ2-1, with 8 positions matching TRBD1. The CDR3 has 14 residues. J lost 8 bases, V lost 4 bases, and 8 bases had no gene match. Germline V lookup: CDR1 SGHRS, CDR2 YFSETQ. The CDR3 reads CASSQMTGDDEQFF. CDR3 DNA sequence: TGCGCCAGCAGCCAGATGACAGGGGACGATGAGCAGTTCTTC.

This clonotype counts as medium-sized. V gene TRBV20-1 combines with J gene TRBJ2-5; TRBD2 matches 12 bases. V lost 1 base to trimming and J lost 4 bases; unmatched junction nucleotides: 1. CDR1 is DFQATT, CDR2 SNEGSKA, per germline (reference sequence). This CDR3 is built from 14 residues. CDR3 region: CSARGLAGVETQYF. The CDR3 DNA reads as TGCAGTGCTAGAGGACTAGCGGGGGTAGAGACCCAGTACTTC.

This clonotype was found a few times. This chain connects TRBV4-2 to TRBJ2-4; 9 positions agree with TRBD2. Per the germline V gene, CDR1 is LGHNA and CDR2 is YNFKEQ. The V gene end was trimmed by 1 base and the J gene end by 7 bases; junction bases not matched to a gene: 8. The CDR3 sequence is 16 residues long. The CDR3 protein is CASSQASGDVGNIQYF. DNA of the CDR3: TGTGCCAGCAGCCAAGCTAGCGGGGACGTGGGGAACATTCAGTACTTC.

In its sample, this clonotype was seen many times. The chain recombines TRBV12-3 or TRBV12-4 with TRBJ2-2; TRBD2 matches at 10 bases. The CDR3 covers 16 residues. Unmatched junction bases numbered 5, after V lost 4 bases and J lost 3 bases. The DNA of the CDR3 is TGTGCCAGCAGTTCAAGCGGGGGGGGAGACACCGGGGAGCTGTTTTTT. Residues: CASSSSGGGDTGELFF.